The sequence of this T cell receptor beta chain was determined in a study of shared T cell receptors in the human thymus. Using immunoSEQ multiplex PCR, the repertoire was profiled, and TCRdb retains in-frame clones only, with some absent. The sample includes hundreds of thousands of clones, around 89% of them seen just once. The CDR3 totals 14 residues. From germline, CDR1 is LNHDA and CDR2 SQIVND (reference sequence). Trimming cost V 5 bases and J 5 bases; bases outside gene matches: 6. These sequences were also reported in another study, on human thymus T cells. That work adds: Related studies noted strongly shared thymic repertoires across unrelated people.

The J gene is TRBJ1-2, the V gene TRBV19; 9 bases match TRBD1. Sequences were obtained from thymocytes. This TCR was recovered from a boy under two years old with a congenital heart defect. CDR3 residues: CASSRGTGQYGYTF. The CDR3 DNA sequence: TGTGCCAGTAGTCGCGGGACAGGGCAGTATGGCTACACCTTC.